These 31 T cell receptor beta chains came from one sample sequenced in a study of blood T cell repertoires in COVID-19 (TCRdb year 2020). Receptors were amplified or captured by the immunoSEQ multiplex PCR assay. In its TCRdb copy, this immuneACCESS table keeps in-frame sequences only and misses some clones. Where compared with another copy, unresolved V genes explain less than half of these, and the others have no known cause. The table for this sample lists 100,000 to 150,000 clones; about 85% of them were counted only once. About a quarter of the sample belongs to the ten largest clones. Sequencing was performed on peripheral blood. Receptor source: a woman older than 75 with acute or convalescent COVID-19.

The J gene is TRBJ1-2, the V gene TRBV4-1, with a weak D call TRBD1 (5 bases). Germline-derived CDR1 and CDR2 are MGHRA and YSYEKL. CDR3 length: 13 amino acids. With 4 bases removed from V and 7 bases from J, the gap between germline ends came to 13 bases. CDR3 DNA: TGCGCCAGCAGCCCCCTTGGGGGGGGTGGCTACACCTTC. Its protein is CASSPLGGGGYTF.

The genes are TRBV3-1 (or the pseudogene TRBV3-2) and TRBJ1-5, with TRBD1 identical over 9 bases. Germline loops: CDR1 LGHDT, CDR2 YNNKEL (reference sequence). There are 14 residues in the CDR3. After removal of 4 bases from V and 6 bases from J, the junction contained 4 bases not matched to a gene. The CDR3 coding sequence is TGTGCCAGCAGCCCACAGGGGGCGGTTCAGCCCCAGCATTTT. Residues: CASSPQGAVQPQHF.

The chain recombines TRBV15 with TRBJ1-2; TRBD1 might be the D (6 bases). V was trimmed by 1 base and J by 1 base, leaving 13 bases between them. The CDR3 has 16 residues. Germline CDR1 LNHNV, CDR2 YYDKDF (reference sequence). The CDR3: CATSRGRPGDNYGYTF. CDR3 DNA: TGTGCCACCAGCAGAGGGAGGCCAGGGGATAACTATGGCTACACCTTC. The whole variable domain, filled in from reference TRBV15 and TRBJ1-2, reads DAMVIQNPRYQVTQFGKPVTLSCSQTLNHNVMYWYQQKSSQAPKLLFHYYDKDFNNEADTPDNFQSRRPNTSFCFLDIRSPGLGDTAMYLCATSRGRPGDNYGYTFGSGTRLTVV.

The chain joins TRBV29-1 to TRBJ1-4; TRBD1 agrees at 7 bases. V lost 6 bases to trimming and J lost 6 bases; unmatched junction nucleotides: 7. The CDR3 consists of 13 residues. Germline CDR1 is SQVTM and CDR2 is ANQGSEA. CDR3 in DNA: TGCAGCGTACGACAGGGCGGGCATGAAAAACTGTTTTTT. It specifies CSVRQGGHEKLFF. Full variable domain (remainder filled in from reference TRBV29-1 and TRBJ1-4): SAVISQKPSRDICQRGTSLTIQCQVDSQVTMMFWYRQQPGQSLTLIATANQGSEATYESGFVIDKFPISRPNLTFSTLTVSNMSPEDSSIYLCSVRQGGHEKLFFGSGTQLSVL.

This clone has just one count. This rearrangement joins TRBV5-1 to TRBJ2-1; TRBD2 matches at 12 bases. Trimming removed 4 bases from V and 4 bases from J; junction bases left unmatched: 3. The CDR3 is made up of 15 amino acids. Per germline, CDR1 SGHRS and CDR2 YFSETQ. Written as DNA, the CDR3 is TGCGCCAGCAGCGCCGGGACTAGCGGGTACAATGAGCAGTTCTTC. Amino acid sequence: CASSAGTSGYNEQFF.

The chain combines TRBV19 with TRBJ1-5; 11 bases match TRBD1. The CDR3 covers 14 residues. Germline V CDR1 and CDR2: LNHDA, SQIVND (reference sequence). The junction had 2 bases not matched to a gene; V was cut back by 6 bases and J by 4 bases. CDR3 in DNA: TGTGCCAGTAGGGGGACAGGGGGAAATCAGCCCCAGCATTTT. It codes for CASRGTGGNQPQHF.

J is TRBJ1-1 and V is TRBV29-1, with D possibly matching TRBD1 (5 bases). Germline V gene sequence: CDR1 SQVTM, CDR2 ANQGSEA. The CDR3 runs to 14 residues. V was clipped by 7 bases and J by 1 base, with 16 bases between them. The DNA for the CDR3 is TGCAGCGCGGCGACAGCGTTGAAGAACACTGAAGCTTTCTTT. This translates into CSAATALKNTEAFF.

This clone was seen just once. The rearrangement joins TRBV19 to TRBJ1-4; the D gene is possibly TRBD1 (6 bases). Trimming took 5 bases from V and 10 from J, leaving 17 bases between them. From germline, CDR1 is LNHDA and CDR2 SQIVND (reference sequence). CDR3 length equals 14 residues. DNA of the CDR3: TGTGCCAGTAGTCCTTTGACAGGTGCGGTAAAACTGTTTTTT. Its translation: CASSPLTGAVKLFF.

This clone was counted between two and nine times. CDR3 sequence reads: CASSQIGGVLYGYTF. In nucleotides, the CDR3 is TGCGCCAGCAGCCAAATTGGCGGGGTTCTCTATGGCTACACCTTC. The V and J genes are TRBV4-1 and TRBJ1-2; no definite D call. The CDR3 spans 15 residues. In germline, CDR1 is MGHRA, CDR2 YSYEKL. Trimming took off 2 bases at V and 4 bases at J, with 14 bases between the two ends.

The chain combines TRBV7-2 with TRBJ1-5, with 9 bases that match TRBD1. Germline V gives CDR1 SGHTA, CDR2 FQGNSA. V trimming: 8 bases; J trimming: 3 bases; junction bases outside the gene matches: 2. The CDR3 extends over 13 amino acids. In DNA form, the CDR3 reads TGTGCCAGCGGACAGGGGATCAATCAGCCCCAGCATTTT. Amino acids: CASGQGINQPQHF.

This chain links TRBV18 with TRBJ2-3; 13 bases map to TRBD2. The junction had 7 bases not matched to a gene; V was cut back by 3 bases and J by 4 bases. The CDR3 is 17 amino acids. Germline CDR1 KGHSH, CDR2 LQKENI. The DNA of the CDR3 is TGTGCCAGCTCACCGTGGACTAGCGGGGGTATTGCAGATACGCAGTATTTT. Protein: CASSPWTSGGIADTQYF.

The V call is TRBV7-2, the J call TRBJ2-5, with a possible D match to TRBD2 (6 bases). Looked up from germline, CDR1 is SGHTA and CDR2 is FQGNSA. CDR3 length equals 14 residues. V was clipped by 2 bases and J by 4 bases, with 11 bases between them. CDR3 in amino acids: CASSLNPGRETQYF. CDR3 DNA: TGTGCCAGCAGCTTAAACCCCGGGAGAGAGACCCAGTACTTC.

This rearrangement joins TRBV6-5 to TRBJ1-1; D not certain. Trimming stripped 6 bases from V and 1 base from J, with 9 bases between. The CDR3 extends over 13 amino acids. Germline assignment: CDR1 MNHEY and CDR2 SVGAGI. CDR3 in amino acids: CASRPSGNTEAFF. The CDR3 DNA is TGTGCCAGCAGACCTTCGGGGAACACTGAAGCTTTCTTT.

This chain connects TRBV6-5 to TRBJ2-7, with 7 bases matching TRBD2. Germline-derived CDR1 and CDR2 are MNHEY and SVGAGI. The junction had 9 bases not matched to a gene; V was cut back by 6 bases and J by 4 bases. CDR3 length: 14 amino acids. CDR3 protein: CASSPGGTIYEQYF. The CDR3 DNA sequence: TGTGCCAGCAGCCCCGGGGGGACGATATACGAGCAGTACTTC.

The chain is built from TRBV3-1 (or the pseudogene TRBV3-2) and TRBJ2-7; 8 nucleotides match TRBD1. After removal of 0 bases from V and 2 bases from J, the junction contained 3 bases not matched to a gene. Germline V gene data show CDR1 as LGHDT and CDR2 as YNNKEL (reference sequence). The CDR3 totals 15 residues. CDR3 in amino acids: CASSQERGQAYEQYF. CDR3 DNA: TGTGCCAGCAGCCAAGAGAGGGGACAGGCCTACGAGCAGTACTTC.

The chain links TRBV18 to TRBJ1-6, with D tentatively TRBD1 (5 bases). The CDR3 spans 15 residues. The V gene's germline CDR1 is KGHSH and CDR2 LQKENI. Trimming took 3 bases from V and 8 from J, leaving 14 bases between them. In nucleotides, the CDR3 is TGTGCCAGCTCACCCATCGGGGGTTCGGATTCACCCCTCCACTTT. Translating gives CASSPIGGSDSPLHF.

The chain carries TRBV19 and TRBJ1-2; TRBD1 matches at 7 bases. The CDR3 runs to 14 residues. The ends lost 7 bases at V and 1 base at J; junction bases unmatched: 6. CDR1 is LNHDA, CDR2 SQIVND, per germline (reference sequence). CDR3 nucleotide sequence: TGTGCCAGTACCCGGACAGGACTTAACTATGGCTACACCTTC. It is translated as CASTRTGLNYGYTF. The full variable domain, completed using reference TRBV19 and TRBJ1-2, is DGGITQSPKYLFRKEGQNVTLSCEQNLNHDAMYWYRQDPGQGLRLIYYSQIVNDFQKGDIAEGYSVSREKKESFPLTVTSAQKNPTAFYLCASTRTGLNYGYTFGSGTRLTVV.

The chain carries TRBV20-1 and TRBJ1-2; the D gene is possibly TRBD1 (6 bases). CDR1 and CDR2 from the germline V gene are DFQATT and SNEGSKA (reference sequence). The CDR3 is 12 amino acids. V was clipped by 3 bases and J by 4 bases, with 9 bases between them. The CDR3 DNA follows: TGCAGTGCTAGTGACAGGCCCTATGGCTACACCTTC. Translated, it gives CSASDRPYGYTF.

The genes are TRBV2 and TRBJ1-5; TRBD1 matches 8 bases. The CDR3 contains 14 residues. The V segment lost 3 bases and the J segment 7 bases; nucleotides outside the gene matches: 5. In germline, CDR1 is SNHLY, CDR2 FYNNEI. The CDR3 DNA is TGTGCCAGCAGTGATCGGACAGGGAAACAGCCCCAGCATTTT. Protein sequence: CASSDRTGKQPQHF.

J is TRBJ2-3 and V is TRBV6-6; D is ambiguous. CDR1 is MNHNY and CDR2 is SVGAGI in the germline V gene (reference sequence). The CDR3 covers 11 residues. V was clipped by 5 bases and J by 8 bases, with 8 bases between them. The CDR3 sequence: CASSISVTQYF. The CDR3 DNA reads as TGTGCCAGCAGTATCAGTGTTACGCAGTATTTT.

This clone was picked up a small number of times. The chain has TRBV5-5 and TRBJ1-5; 8 bases agree with TRBD1. The CDR3 covers 18 residues. Per the germline V gene, CDR1 is SGHKS and CDR2 is YYEKEE (reference sequence). V shed 1 base, J shed 4 bases, and the junction held 13 bases outside the gene matches. CDR3 sequence (DNA): TGTGCCAGCAGCTTGAAACCTTGGACAGGGAGTGGGAATCAGCCCCAGCATTTT. Amino acid sequence: CASSLKPWTGSGNQPQHF.

The V gene is TRBV2, the J gene TRBJ1-5; D unclear. CDR1 is SNHLY, CDR2 FYNNEI, per germline. The V gene lost 6 bases and the J gene lost 3 bases, with 9 bases spanning the gap. This CDR3 has 13 residues. The CDR3: CASSTDNNQPQHF. CDR3 sequence (DNA): TGTGCCAGCAGCACTGACAACAATCAGCCCCAGCATTTT.

The chain recombines TRBV19 with TRBJ1-1; 7 positions match TRBD1. The germline V gene encodes CDR1 LNHDA and CDR2 SQIVND (reference sequence). The CDR3 loop spans 15 amino acids. Trimming cost V 4 bases and J 1 base; bases outside gene matches: 6. CDR3 in DNA: TGTGCCAGTAGTAGGGGGGACAGCTGGAACACTGAAGCTTTCTTT. It translates to CASSRGDSWNTEAFF.

This sequence joins TRBV20-1 and TRBJ2-5; 8 bases line up with TRBD2. The ends lost 3 bases at V and 7 bases at J; junction bases unmatched: 13. This CDR3 spans 15 amino acids. CDR1 and CDR2 (germline): DFQATT, SNEGSKA (reference sequence). The CDR3, as DNA: TGCAGTGCTAGTCGGGGACTAGGAACCTCAGCGACCCAGTACTTC. This encodes CSASRGLGTSATQYF.

The chain recombines TRBV7-2 with TRBJ1-2, with 8 bases matching TRBD1. The CDR3 has 13 residues. CDR1 is SGHTA, CDR2 FQGNSA, per germline. V shed 2 bases and J 6 bases; nucleotides not matched to a gene: 2. CDR3 nucleotides: TGTGCCAGCAGCTTAACGACAGGGGATGGCTACACCTTC. It translates to CASSLTTGDGYTF.

The genes are TRBV2 and TRBJ1-2; D uncertain. The CDR3 has 14 residues. V lost 5 bases, J lost 4 bases, and 14 bases lay in between. Looked up from germline, CDR1 is SNHLY and CDR2 is FYNNEI. The CDR3 is CASSLEAGPYGYTF. CDR3 in DNA: TGTGCCAGCAGTTTGGAGGCCGGCCCCTATGGCTACACCTTC.

The chain has TRBV6-2 or TRBV6-3 and TRBJ1-6, with a weak D call TRBD1 (6 bases). This CDR3 has 17 amino acids. Germline CDR1 MNHEY, CDR2 SVGEGT. The germline V and J ends were trimmed by 1 base and 9 bases, with 19 bases remaining between them. The CDR3 loop is CASSYLSRGGRGSPLHF. CDR3 coding DNA: TGTGCCAGCAGTTACTTAAGCCGAGGGGGACGTGGTTCACCCCTCCACTTT.

The gene calls are TRBV9 and TRBJ1-3; 9 bases fit TRBD1. With 4 bases clipped from V and 3 bases from J, the junction kept 5 bases outside the gene matches. The CDR3 has 15 residues. Germline CDR1 SGDLS, CDR2 YYNGEE. In nucleotides, the CDR3 is TGTGCCAGCAGCCCCACAGGGGGCAATGGAAACACCATATATTTT. Protein sequence: CASSPTGGNGNTIYF.

This clone was detected a few times. V is TRBV19 and J is TRBJ1-2, with D perhaps matching TRBD1 (6 bases). CDR3 length equals 17 residues. V was trimmed by 3 bases and J by 4 bases, leaving 21 bases between them. Germline V gene data show CDR1 as LNHDA and CDR2 as SQIVND (reference sequence). Here the CDR3 reads CASSMGNRRQGPYGYTF. The CDR3 bases are TGTGCCAGTAGTATGGGGAATAGACGGCAGGGGCCCTATGGCTACACCTTC.

CDR3 loop: CASSLGQGGEKLFF. Written as DNA, the CDR3 is TGTGCCAGCAGCTTGGGACAGGGTGGTGAAAAACTGTTTTTT. The J gene is TRBJ1-4, the V gene TRBV7-2, with 9 positions matching TRBD1. This CDR3 spans 14 amino acids. V gave up 3 bases and J gave up 7 bases; unmatched junction bases: 3. Germline lookup yields CDR1 SGHTA and CDR2 FQGNSA.

The V and J genes are TRBV7-9 and TRBJ1-3; no clear D gene. Trimming removed 5 bases at V and 4 bases at J, with 15 bases between. The CDR3 contains 15 residues. Germline values: CDR1 SEHNR, CDR2 FQNEAQ (reference sequence). The CDR3 loop is CASSPVGAGGNTIYF. As DNA, the CDR3 is TGTGCCAGCAGCCCCGTGGGCGCGGGGGGAAACACCATATATTTT. The full variable domain, rest sourced from reference TRBV7-9 and TRBJ1-3, is DTGVSQNPRHKITKRGQNVTFRCDPISEHNRLYWYRQTLGQGPEFLTYFQNEAQLEKSRLLSDRFSAERPKGSFSTLEIQRTEQGDSAMYLCASSPVGAGGNTIYFGEGSWLTVV.